Listed below are T cell receptor beta chains from one sample, sequenced in a study of cytotoxic CD8 clonotypes in ibrutinib-treated CLL. Data came from immunoSEQ multiplex PCR; TCRdb stores just in-frame clones and leaves some out. There are 300,000 or so clones in the sample; over 55% occur only once, and 6% to 6.5% lies in the top ten. Specimen: PBMCs, collected after 36 months of ibrutinib treatment. The receptors derive from a human donor with chronic lymphocytic leukemia. The CDR3 runs from the conserved cysteine through the conserved F or W. The D gene is left open where the match is weak. Only part of the rows carry a size: once, few, many, or a class if the clone is expanded.

TRBD2 TRBJ2-1 TRBV9 NA TGTGCCAGCAGCCCTGGTATCAGCGGGGGGGACCACAATGAGCAGTTCTTC CASSPGISGGDHNEQFF
TRBD1 TRBJ2-7 TRBV2 few TGTGCCAGCAGACTGACAGGGAACCACGAGCAGTACTTC CASRLTGNHEQYF
NA TRBJ2-1 TRBV9 once TGTGCCAGCGGGCAGCCCGTTGAGCAGTTCTTC CASGQPVEQFF
NA TRBJ1-1 TRBV27 NA TGTGCCAGCAGTTTAGGTTGGAGCACTGAAGCTTTCTTT CASSLGWSTEAFF
TRBD1 TRBJ2-7 TRBV14 NA TGTGCCAGCGGCCACTACAGGGGGCTGATATACGAGCAGTACTTC CASGHYRGLIYEQYF
NA TRBJ1-3 TRBV7-9 NA TGTGCCAGCAGCTTAGATCGGGCTGGAAACACCATATATTTT CASSLDRAGNTIYF
NA TRBJ2-3 TRBV11-3 few TGTGCCAGCAGCCCACCGGGCACAGATACGCAGTATTTT CASSPPGTDTQYF
NA TRBJ2-1 TRBV19 NA TGTGCCAGTAGTATAGTTTCTTTGTCCCTAGGGACCTACAATGAGCAGTTCTTC CASSIVSLSLGTYNEQFF
NA TRBJ2-1 TRBV27 NA TGTGCCAGCAGTTTACAGGGAAGGAATGAGCAGTTCTTC CASSLQGRNEQFF
TRBD2 TRBJ2-7 TRBV7-2 NA TGTGCCAGCAGCTTGGTACTAGCGGGACCCACCTACGAGCAGTACTTC CASSLVLAGPTYEQYF
NA TRBJ2-7 TRBV4-1 few TGCGCCAGCAGCCAAGTCCGGACAGATGCCTACGAGCAGTACTTC CASSQVRTDAYEQYF
NA TRBJ2-1 TRBV7-9 NA TGTGCCAGCAGCTTAGCTAAGGGCGGTACGTACAATGAGCAGTTCTTC CASSLAKGGTYNEQFF
TRBD1 TRBJ1-2 TRBV28 NA TGTGCCAGCAGGGGGACAGGTAGCCATGGCTACACCTTC CASRGTGSHGYTF
NA TRBJ2-7 TRBV5-1 once TGCGCCAGCAGCATCCGGGACACCCTCGAGCAGTACTTC CASSIRDTLEQYF
NA TRBJ1-1 TRBV6-5 NA TGTGCCAGCAGTTTATTTGGGGGCGATGAAGCTTTCTTT CASSLFGGDEAFF
NA TRBJ2-3 TRBV19 NA TGTGCCAGTAGTATTGGAGGTGGCACAGATACGCAGTATTTT CASSIGGGTDTQYF
TRBD2 TRBJ2-7 TRBV6-5 NA TGTGCCAGCAGTAAGGGACTAGCCCTGTCCTACGAGCAGTACTTC CASSKGLALSYEQYF
NA TRBJ1-2 TRBV29-1 many TGCAGCGTTGAAGATGAGAACTATGGCTACACCTTC CSVEDENYGYTF
TRBD1 TRBJ1-2 TRBV11-1 NA TGTGCCAGCAGCCATCACACCGGGACAGGGTATGGCTACACCTTC CASSHHTGTGYGYTF
NA TRBJ2-7 TRBV2 NA TGTGCCAGCAGTGAGGGGTTCGAGCAGTACTTC CASSEGFEQYF
NA TRBJ2-7 TRBV20-1 NA TGCAGTCCCGGGCAGGGTGGCGAGCAGTACTTC CSPGQGGEQYF
NA TRBJ1-6 TRBV2 NA TGTGCCAGCAGTACTAATTCACAGAACTATAATTCACCCCTCCACTTT CASSTNSQNYNSPLHF
TRBD2 TRBJ2-2 TRBV4-1 few TGCGCCAGCAGCCGCGGGGGCACCGGGGAGCTGTTTTTT CASSRGGTGELFF
TRBD1 TRBJ2-1 TRBV18 NA TGTGCCAGCTCCCCCTACCTGGACAGGGGCGGAAGGGAGCAGTTCTTC CASSPYLDRGGREQFF
NA TRBJ1-1 TRBV6-1 few TGTGCCAGCAGTGAACAGGTGAACACTGAAGCTTTCTTT CASSEQVNTEAFF
NA TRBJ1-6 TRBV4-1 once TGCGCCAGCAGCCAAGAATTAACCCGGGCAGTAAATTCACCCCTCCACTTT CASSQELTRAVNSPLHF
NA TRBJ2-7 TRBV5-1 few TGCGCCAGCAGCTTGGCCCGTGGGATTGCCTACGAGCAGTACTTC CASSLARGIAYEQYF
TRBD1 TRBJ2-7 TRBV7-8 NA TGTGCCAGCAGCTCCGGGACAGGGGTTACCTACGAGCAGTACTTC CASSSGTGVTYEQYF
NA TRBJ2-3 TRBV29-1 NA TGCAGCGTTGTTGGCTCCACAGATACGCAGTATTTT CSVVGSTDTQYF
TRBD1 TRBJ1-1 TRBV5-1 NA TGCGCCAGCAAAGAGGGACAGGGAGATGAAGCTTTCTTT CASKEGQGDEAFF
NA TRBJ2-3 TRBV19 NA TGTGCCAGTAGTATGAGACGGGGCAGGGCAGATACGCAGTATTTT CASSMRRGRADTQYF
TRBD1 TRBJ2-3 TRBV27 NA TGTGCCAGCAGCCGATCCGGGACAGGGGGCTTGGCAGATACGCAGTATTTT CASSRSGTGGLADTQYF
TRBD1 TRBJ2-1 TRBV29-1 NA TGCAGCGTTAGGACAGGCTCCTACAATGAGCAGTTCTTC CSVRTGSYNEQFF
NA TRBJ1-5 TRBV28 once TGTGCCAGCAGTTTCCACACCTCTCGCAATCAGCCCCAGCATTTT CASSFHTSRNQPQHF
NA TRBJ2-7 TRBV7-6 NA TGTGCCAGCCGGTCCGGGAGCTCCTACGAGCAGTACTTC CASRSGSSYEQYF
NA TRBJ1-2 TRBV9 few TGTGCCAGCAGCGTAGCTGTCAGAAACTATGGCTACACCTTC CASSVAVRNYGYTF
NA TRBJ2-1 TRBV7-9 NA TGTGCCAGCAGCTTTCAAGCATACAATGAGCAGTTCTTC CASSFQAYNEQFF
TRBD1 TRBJ2-1 TRBV4-1 few TGCGCCAGCAGCCAACCGTACAGGGGTGGTAGCTCCTACAATGAGCAGTTCTTC CASSQPYRGGSSYNEQFF
TRBD1 TRBJ1-1 TRBV5-4 once TGTGCCATAAGGGACAGAAGGAACACTGAAGCTTTCTTT CAIRDRRNTEAFF
NA TRBJ2-7 TRBV5-1 NA TGCGCCAGCAGCAGGACAGTAACTGGGGAGCAGTACTTC CASSRTVTGEQYF
TRBD1 TRBJ2-7 TRBV5-4 NA TGTGCCAGCAGCCACACCGGGACAGCGAACTACGAGCAGTACTTC CASSHTGTANYEQYF
TRBD1 TRBJ1-2 TRBV10-2 NA TGCGCCAGCAGTGAGTCTTCCCAGGGGGTCTATGGCTACACCTTC CASSESSQGVYGYTF
NA TRBJ2-1 TRBV10-2 NA TGCGCCAGCGATGAGATGGGGAACAATGAGCAGTTCTTC CASDEMGNNEQFF
NA TRBJ1-2 TRBV9 NA TGTGCCAGCAGCTCTGTTCGTGGGGGATGGGACTATGGCTACACCTTC CASSSVRGGWDYGYTF
NA TRBJ1-3 TRBV5-1 NA TGCGCCAGCAGCTTCCGCCCCGACTCCTCCTCTGGAAACACCATATATTTT CASSFRPDSSSGNTIYF
NA TRBJ1-5 TRBV18 NA TGTGCCAGCTCACCTAGCCAGGCTCAGCCCCAGCATTTT CASSPSQAQPQHF
NA TRBJ2-2 TRBV29-1 once TGCAGCGTTTTCCGGGACAAAGGGGCGAGCACCGGGGAGCTGTTTTTT CSVFRDKGASTGELFF
NA TRBJ1-5 TRBV7-2 NA TGTGCCAGCAAGGGGGGGGTAGGTCAGCCCCAGCATTTT CASKGGVGQPQHF
NA TRBJ2-3 TRBV6-6 NA TGTGCCAGCAGTCGCCCCCCGTTCGATACGCAGTATTTT CASSRPPFDTQYF
TRBD2 TRBJ2-3 TRBV7-3 NA TGTGCCAGCAGCTCTGGACTAGTAGGAGATACGCAGTATTTT CASSSGLVGDTQYF
NA TRBJ2-7 TRBV28 few TGTGCCAGCAGTTTAGGCGTAAAGAAGATGTACTTC CASSLGVKKMYF
TRBD1 TRBJ1-2 TRBV4-3 few TGCGCCAGCAGCCAAGAGACAGGGCGGAGTGGCTACACCTTC CASSQETGRSGYTF
NA TRBJ2-6 TRBV11-2 NA TGTGCCAGCAGCTTAGGCGTCGGGTCTCTGTTTGGGGCCAACGTCCTGACTTTC CASSLGVGSLFGANVLTF
NA TRBJ2-3 TRBV4-1 NA TGCGCCAGCAGCCAAATAACACGGGGGGCAAACACAGATACGCAGTATTTT CASSQITRGANTDTQYF